This TCR beta chain is drawn from a study of T cell changes during pregnancy in multiple sclerosis (dated by TCRdb to the late 2010s). A note on the overall study: The study examined how the T cell repertoire changed over the course of pregnancy in women with multiple sclerosis.

The protocol used for the library was the immunoSEQ multiplex PCR assay. In TCRdb, the immuneACCESS table is reduced to in-frame sequences with V and J assigned. These tables do not hold every clone; where another copy was compared, an unresolved V gene accounts for under half, and the others remain unexplained. Present in this sample are 68,000 or so clones, around 92% of which were seen just once. The ten largest clones take up around 1.3% of the sample. With respect to this clone: Its antigen target is currently unknown. Per-nucleotide qualities are absent, and no much larger clonotype sits a single base away.

The cysteine opens and the phenylalanine closes a CDR3 of 14 amino acids. The entry retains the CDR3 DNA only, 42 bases that are in frame from base 1. Taken from the germline V gene, the CDR1 and CDR2 loops are MGHRA and YSYEKL. V is reduced by 3 bases and J by 4 bases, leaving a spacing of 9 bases between them. The specimen comprised peripheral blood, sampled in the second trimester of pregnancy. The source of this sequence is a female donor in good health, enrolled as a control in a pregnancy study. The receptor chain draws on TRBV4-1 and TRBJ1-4, with TRBD1 as a weak D call on 5 bases. The CDR3 region has the sequence CASSQGQFNEKLFF. The DNA is TGCGCCAGCAGCCAGGGGCAGTTTAATGAAAAACTGTTTTTT.